A selection of T cell receptor beta chains follows, all from one sample in a study of persistence of HIV-infected CD4 T cells. Their antigen targets remain unknown. Method: immunoSEQ multiplex PCR; TCRdb's copy keeps in-frame clones and lacks some. Of 50,000 to 65,000 clones in the sample, 65% to 75% are singletons; the top ten hold more than 1.5%. The sample here was CD4+ T cells sorted from PBMCs after approximately 20-hour stimulation, taken from a patient who received antiretroviral therapy. The receptors derive from an adult man with HIV who was CMV-seropositive. The CDR3 runs from the conserved cysteine through the conserved F or W. A D gene is named only where the DNA matches it firmly. Where a row states a size, it is once, few, many or the class of an expanded clone; other rows omit it.

DNA	CDR3	length	V	size	D	J
TGCGCCAGCAGCTTAGGGGGGGCTGGCTACACCTTC	CASSLGGAGYTF	12	TRBV5-1	.	.	TRBJ1-2
TGTGCCACCAGCATATCTACCGGGACACGGAATGAAAAACTGTTTTTT	CATSISTGTRNEKLFF	16	TRBV15	few	.	TRBJ1-4
TGTGCCAGCAGCTTGGGGGGCTACGAGCAGTACTTC	CASSLGGYEQYF	12	TRBV5-4	.	.	TRBJ2-7
TGTGCCAGCAGCCAGACTACCCTCTACGAGCAGTACTTC	CASSQTTLYEQYF	13	TRBV5-6	once	.	TRBJ2-7
TGCGCCAGCAGTGAGATAAGTACGGTGGTGGGGAACTACACCTTC	CASSEISTVVGNYTF	15	TRBV10-2	.	.	TRBJ1-2
TGCAGCGTTGTACCCTTTGTAGGGGTTGGCTACACCTTC	CSVVPFVGVGYTF	13	TRBV29-1	.	.	TRBJ1-2
TGCGCCAGCAGCCCAACCACAGGGGGCTCCTACAATGAGCAGTTCTTC	CASSPTTGGSYNEQFF	16	TRBV5-1	.	TRBD1	TRBJ2-1
TGCGCCAGCAGCCTCGGACAGGGGGCGCGAGGGGAAGGCTACACCTTC	CASSLGQGARGEGYTF	16	TRBV5-1	once	TRBD1	TRBJ1-2
TGTGCCAGCAGTTTAACCGACAACTCCTACGAGCAGTACTTC	CASSLTDNSYEQYF	14	TRBV28	.	.	TRBJ2-7
TGTGCCAGCACCGGTCAGATTCGTCGGGGGACCGGGGAGCTGTTTTTT	CASTGQIRRGTGELFF	16	TRBV2	.	.	TRBJ2-2
TGTGCCAGCAGTTTAGGACAGCCTACCTACGAGCAGTACTTC	CASSLGQPTYEQYF	14	TRBV28	.	.	TRBJ2-7
TGTGCCAGCAGAAAAACAGGGAGGCCCTACGAGCAGTACTTC	CASRKTGRPYEQYF	14	TRBV6-5	few	.	TRBJ2-7
TGTGCCAGCTCACCACCGACAGGGGGGACCGGGGAGCTGTTTTTT	CASSPPTGGTGELFF	15	TRBV18	few	TRBD1	TRBJ2-2
TGTGCCACCAGTGAGCCGACAGGGGGGCGGCATGGCTACACCTTC	CATSEPTGGRHGYTF	15	TRBV24-1	.	TRBD1	TRBJ1-2
TGCGCCAGCAGAGGGACTAGCGGGGTCAACACCGGGGAGCTGTTTTTT	CASRGTSGVNTGELFF	16	TRBV10-2	.	TRBD2	TRBJ2-2
TGTGCCAGCAGCCTTCCTCCTGGGGCTGAAAAACTGTTTTTT	CASSLPPGAEKLFF	14	TRBV7-9	.	.	TRBJ1-4
TGTGCCAGCAGCGGGGGGCAGCCCCCCTATGGCTACACCTTC	CASSGGQPPYGYTF	14	TRBV7-9	.	.	TRBJ1-2
TGTGCCAGCAGTCCCGGGACAGGGGGCCATGGTCAGCCCCAGCATTTT	CASSPGTGGHGQPQHF	16	TRBV28	few	TRBD1	TRBJ1-5
TGTGCCACCAGCAGAGATCGGCAGGGAACCCCTAGGAATGAGCAGTTCTTC	CATSRDRQGTPRNEQFF	17	TRBV15	.	.	TRBJ2-1
TGTGCCAGTAGTATCCACTGGAACACCATATATTTT	CASSIHWNTIYF	12	TRBV19	.	.	TRBJ1-3
TGTGCCAGCAGTTTGGATATCAACACCGGGGAGCTGTTTTTT	CASSLDINTGELFF	14	TRBV28	.	.	TRBJ2-2
TGTGCCACCGACCGAACAACAGGGAAGGGTGTGCTGTTTTTT	CATDRTTGKGVLFF	14	TRBV28	few	.	TRBJ2-2
TGCAGTGCTAGAGAGGGTGAAAAACTGTTTTTT	CSAREGEKLFF	11	TRBV20-1	few	.	TRBJ1-4
TGTGCCAGCAGTTTTCCGGGAACTGAAGCTTTCTTT	CASSFPGTEAFF	12	TRBV12-3/TRBV12-4	.	.	TRBJ1-1
TGTGCCAGCAGCTTGGGGCCGGGACAGGGTGACGTGAACACTGAAGCTTTCTTT	CASSLGPGQGDVNTEAFF	18	TRBV5-5	few	TRBD1	TRBJ1-1
TGTGCCAGTAGTATAAGAGGGGAGCGCCATCAGCCCCAGCATTTT	CASSIRGERHQPQHF	15	TRBV19	.	.	TRBJ1-5
TGTGCCAGCAGCTCGATGGGACTGCCCTACAATGAGCAGTTCTTC	CASSSMGLPYNEQFF	15	TRBV7-6	few	.	TRBJ2-1
TGTGCCAGCAGTTTAGGGACAGGCTCTAGCACAGATACGCAGTATTTT	CASSLGTGSSTDTQYF	16	TRBV5-6	.	TRBD1	TRBJ2-3
TGTGCCAGCAGTTACTCGACAGGGATAACAGATACGCAGTATTTT	CASSYSTGITDTQYF	15	TRBV6-5	.	TRBD1	TRBJ2-3
TGCAGTGGGGTGGAAGAGACCCAGTACTTC	CSGVEETQYF	10	TRBV20-1	once	.	TRBJ2-5
TGTGCCAGCAGTGAAGATAGACAGACTAATGAAAAACTGTTTTTT	CASSEDRQTNEKLFF	15	TRBV2	.	.	TRBJ1-4
TGCAGCGTTGAAACCGCAGCGGGCTCTGGGGCCAACGTCCTGACTTTC	CSVETAAGSGANVLTF	16	TRBV29-1	.	.	TRBJ2-6
TGTGCCAGCAGTATCCATAATTCACCCCTCCACTTT	CASSIHNSPLHF	12	TRBV2	.	.	TRBJ1-6
TGTGCCAGCAGCTTAACTAGCTCCCTTAGCACAGATACGCAGTATTTT	CASSLTSSLSTDTQYF	16	TRBV7-9	.	.	TRBJ2-3
TGTGCCTCCCATGAGGGGGCAAGCAATCAGCCCCAGCATTTT	CASHEGASNQPQHF	14	TRBV19	.	TRBD1	TRBJ1-5
TGCAGTGGAAGGGGGGGGGATGAGCAGTTCTTC	CSGRGGDEQFF	11	TRBV20-1	once	.	TRBJ2-1
TGTGCCAGCAGCGCCGGGGGGGGTGCTTATGAAAAACTGTTTTTT	CASSAGGGAYEKLFF	15	TRBV3-1/TRBV3-2	.	.	TRBJ1-4
TGCGCCAGCATCATCTCCGGGGGTCGCACTGAAGCTTTCTTT	CASIISGGRTEAFF	14	TRBV5-1	once	.	TRBJ1-1
TGTGCCAGCAGAGGGAGAGGAAACACCATATATTTT	CASRGRGNTIYF	12	TRBV6-5	.	.	TRBJ1-3
TGCAGTGCTAGAGTAGTAGATACGCAGTATTTT	CSARVVDTQYF	11	TRBV20-1	.	.	TRBJ2-3
TGTGCCAGCAGCCCTCTCCGGCAATGGGGAGATACGCAGTATTTT	CASSPLRQWGDTQYF	15	TRBV3-1/TRBV3-2	.	.	TRBJ2-3